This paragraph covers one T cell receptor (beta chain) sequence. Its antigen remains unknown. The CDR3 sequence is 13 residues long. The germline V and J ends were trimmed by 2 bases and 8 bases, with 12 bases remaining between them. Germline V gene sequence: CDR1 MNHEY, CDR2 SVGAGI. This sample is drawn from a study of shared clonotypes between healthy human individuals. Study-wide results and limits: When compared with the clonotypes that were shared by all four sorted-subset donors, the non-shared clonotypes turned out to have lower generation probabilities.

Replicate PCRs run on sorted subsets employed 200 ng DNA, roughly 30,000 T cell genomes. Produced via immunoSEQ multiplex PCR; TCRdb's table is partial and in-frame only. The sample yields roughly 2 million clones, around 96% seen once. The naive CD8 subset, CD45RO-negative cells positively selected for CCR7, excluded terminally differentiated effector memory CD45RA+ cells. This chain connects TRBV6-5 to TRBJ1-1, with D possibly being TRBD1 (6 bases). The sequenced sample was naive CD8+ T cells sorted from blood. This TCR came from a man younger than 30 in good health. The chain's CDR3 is CASSYNLGTEAFF. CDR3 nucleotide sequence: TGTGCCAGCAGTTACAACCTGGGGACAGAAGCTTTCTTT.